The clone carrying this T cell receptor (beta chain) was seen more than once but under ten times. Its target is not known. After removal of 2 bases from V and 2 bases from J, the junction contained 7 bases not matched to a gene. CDR3 size: 16 residues. Germline V gene data show CDR1 as MNHEY and CDR2 as SVGAGI. The record originates from a study of beta chain features in type 1 diabetes. Whole-study results and caveats: Cells with high TCR expression could be over-represented when cDNA is sequenced.

The study reverse transcribed the entire isolated RNA, so it sequenced expressed TCRB transcripts. Only in-frame clones appear in the TCRdb table, and some are missing; sequencing was by immunoSEQ multiplex PCR. The sample carries some 150,000 clones, 9.2% recorded once. One heparinised blood draw averaging about 120 mL was given by each donor. Sorted populations all exceeded 95% purity. The chain links TRBV6-5 to TRBJ2-7, with TRBD1 matching over 9 bases. This clonotype was sampled from a man aged 18 to 29 in good health. Input material: central memory CD4+ T cells from blood. The CDR3 spells CASSYNRQGEAYEQYF. The CDR3 bases are TGTGCCAGCAGTTACAACCGACAGGGGGAAGCCTACGAGCAGTACTTC.